Given below is one T cell receptor beta chain in context. The sample originates from a study of blood T cell repertoires in COVID-19. Study at large: Researchers got acute and convalescent COVID-19 samples from the United States, Italy and Spain. Nucleic acid was either cDNA or gDNA, and it came from T cells, B-cell-depleted T cells, or PBMCs.

V gave up 2 bases and J gave up 5 bases; unmatched junction bases: 13. CDR3 length: 17 amino acids. Germline V gene sequence: CDR1 SEHNR, CDR2 FQNEAQ (reference sequence). Seattle patient enrollment occurred during active infection, with longitudinal follow-up thereafter. Repertoires were generated with immunoSEQ multiplex PCR, while TCRdb's copy carries only in-frame clones and drops some. The sample includes more than 60,000 clones, 84% seen only once; the top ten take 10% to 15%. J is TRBJ2-5 and V is TRBV7-9; TRBD1 matches 8 bases. Sequencing was carried out using peripheral blood. The clonotype comes from a man in his fifties or sixties with COVID-19, enrolled during active disease. The CDR3 sequence: CASSLFFQGAIWETQYF. Here the CDR3 DNA reads TGTGCCAGCAGCTTATTTTTCCAGGGGGCGATTTGGGAGACCCAGTACTTC.